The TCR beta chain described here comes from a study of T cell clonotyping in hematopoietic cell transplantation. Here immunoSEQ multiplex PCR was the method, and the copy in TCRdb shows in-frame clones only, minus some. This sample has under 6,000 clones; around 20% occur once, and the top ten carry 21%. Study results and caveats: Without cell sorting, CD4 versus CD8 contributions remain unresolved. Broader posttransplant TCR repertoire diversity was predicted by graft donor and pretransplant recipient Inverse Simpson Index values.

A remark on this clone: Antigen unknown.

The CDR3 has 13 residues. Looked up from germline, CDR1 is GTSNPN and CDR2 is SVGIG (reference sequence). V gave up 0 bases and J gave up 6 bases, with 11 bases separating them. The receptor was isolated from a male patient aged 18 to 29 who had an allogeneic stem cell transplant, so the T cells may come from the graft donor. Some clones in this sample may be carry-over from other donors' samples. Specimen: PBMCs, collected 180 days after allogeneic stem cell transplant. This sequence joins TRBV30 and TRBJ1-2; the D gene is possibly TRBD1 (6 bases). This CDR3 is CAWSVGGAHGYTF. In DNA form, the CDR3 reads TGTGCCTGGAGTGTAGGGGGGGCCCATGGCTACACCTTC.